Shown below are 8 T cell receptor beta chains from a single sample sequenced in a study of T-cell memory formation after mild COVID-19. One entry per CDR3 protein results from TCRdb running MiXCR on the 5' RACE reads. The data show 65,000 to 100,000 distinct CDR3 sequences, with more than 10% seen just once and roughly two fifths held by the top ten. The sequencing input was PBMCs or a T cell subset sorted from them (not recorded which). These receptor sequences come from a man between 18 and 35 years old who had mild COVID-19 (a few samples of this study predate the infection). Cell type and time point are not known.

The chain employs TRBV6-5 and TRBJ1-2; perhaps TRBD1 as D (5 bases). This CDR3 spans 12 amino acids. Trimming took off 2 bases at V and 5 bases at J, with 6 bases between the two ends. The germline V gene has CDR1 MNHEY and CDR2 SVGAGI. The CDR3 DNA is TGTGCCAGCAGTTACCCAGGGTATGGCTACACCTTC. Translating gives CASSYPGYGYTF.

The V call is TRBV5-1, the J call TRBJ2-1; D ambiguous. Germline V gene data show CDR1 as SGHRS and CDR2 as YFSETQ. Trimming left V 3 bases short and J 6 bases short, with 19 bases between. The CDR3 has 16 residues. The CDR3 sequence: CASSSIRAAPLNEQFF. CDR3 nucleotide sequence: TGCGCCAGCAGCTCGATACGGGCGGCCCCCCTCAATGAGCAGTTCTTC.

This clonotype was found a few times. The rearrangement uses TRBV7-9 and TRBJ1-6; no clear D gene. Germline loops: CDR1 SEHNR, CDR2 FQNEAQ (reference sequence). This CDR3 is 13 amino acids long. V shed 5 bases and J shed 10 bases, with 12 bases lying between them. In DNA form, the CDR3 reads TGTGCCAGCAGCGATGAGGGAAAATCACCCCTCCACTTT. Its translation: CASSDEGKSPLHF.

In its sample, this clonotype was seen a few times. The rearrangement uses TRBV6-5 and TRBJ1-1, with 9 bases lining up with TRBD1. CDR1 is MNHEY and CDR2 is SVGAGI in the germline V gene. This CDR3 region has 15 residues. The V gene end was trimmed by 5 bases and the J gene end by 3 bases; junction bases not matched to a gene: 7. CDR3 loop: CASSIGQGLHTEAFF. In nucleotides, the CDR3 is TGTGCCAGCAGTATAGGACAGGGGTTGCACACTGAAGCTTTCTTT.

The chain links TRBV12-3 or TRBV12-4 to TRBJ2-3; 7 bases are a match to TRBD2. V lost 7 bases to trimming and J lost 4 bases; unmatched junction nucleotides: 8. This CDR3 comprises 14 residues. The CDR3 region has the DNA TGTGCCAGCACCTCAGGACTAGTCGCAGATACGCAGTATTTT. It codes for CASTSGLVADTQYF.

This clonotype appeared a few times. The chain uses TRBV9 and TRBJ2-2; D gene ambiguous. With 2 bases removed from V and 4 bases from J, the gap between germline ends came to 12 bases. This CDR3 has 15 amino acids. Germline V CDR1 and CDR2: SGDLS, YYNGEE. This CDR3 is CASSVEKQVTGELFF. CDR3 in DNA: TGTGCCAGCAGCGTTGAAAAGCAGGTCACCGGGGAGCTGTTTTTT. The whole variable domain, remainder taken from reference TRBV9 and TRBJ2-2, is DSGVTQTPKHLITATGQRVTLRCSPRSGDLSVYWYQQSLDQGLQFLIQYYNGEERAKGNILERFSAQQFPDLHSELNLSSLELGDSALYFCASSVEKQVTGELFFGEGSRLTVL.

CDR3 nucleotides: TGCGCCAGCAGTTACGGTAGTTCCTACGAGCAGTACGTC. This codes for CASSYGSSYEQYV. This rearrangement joins TRBV5-1 to TRBJ2-7; no firm D call. Germline V lookup: CDR1 SGHRS, CDR2 YFSETQ. The CDR3 has 13 residues. The V and J ends lost 5 bases and 1 base respectively, with 10 bases between them.

The chain links TRBV29-1 to TRBJ2-4; 9 bases match TRBD1. The CDR3 is 14 residues long. Unmatched junction bases numbered 7, after V lost 6 bases and J lost 4 bases. Germline CDR1 and CDR2: SQVTM and ANQGSEA. CDR3 amino acids: CSVDLGTGKNIQYF. The CDR3 DNA reads as TGCAGCGTGGACCTTGGGACAGGGAAAAACATTCAGTACTTC.